One sample yielded the 16 T cell receptor beta chains listed below, sequenced in a study of CD4 and CD8 cells across lung adenocarcinoma regions. TCRdb fed the PCR reads into MiXCR, producing one record per CDR3 protein. This table has around 10,000 distinct CDR3 sequences, under 55% appearing once. The source material was CD8+ T cells from the margin of a lung tumor. The receptor source for this set is a male donor with lung adenocarcinoma. The CD4 and CD8 labels of this study may be unreliable.

This clonotype was recorded at least ten times. The chain joins TRBV24-1 to TRBJ2-3; TRBD2 agrees at 9 bases. J gave up 1 base and V 3 bases, and 1 base lay outside the gene matches. CDR1 is KGHDR, CDR2 SFDVKD, per germline. The CDR3 has 15 amino acids. CDR3 bases: TGTGCCACCAGTGATCAGCGGGAGGGCACAGATACGCAGTATTTT. Protein sequence: CATSDQREGTDTQYF.

This clonotype has just a few counts. The V call is TRBV6-4, the J call TRBJ2-3; D remains ambiguous. Germline V gene data show CDR1 as MRHNA and CDR2 as SNTAGT. Between the trimmed V and J ends, which lost 2 bases and 6 bases, there was a span of 9 bases. This CDR3 is built from 13 residues. CDR3 DNA sequence: TGTGCCAGCAGTGACCAGTCTAGGGATACGCAGTATTTT. Translating it yields CASSDQSRDTQYF.

This clonotype was detected only a few times. This chain uses TRBV4-2 with TRBJ2-1; 8 nucleotides match TRBD2. J was trimmed by 4 bases and V by 1 base; bases with no gene match: 3. The CDR3 runs 15 residues. Per the germline V gene, CDR1 is LGHNA and CDR2 is YNFKEQ. For the CDR3, the DNA is TGTGCCAGCAGCCAAGCAGCGGGGGAATACAATGAGCAGTTCTTC. Protein: CASSQAAGEYNEQFF.

The chain employs TRBV6-1 and TRBJ1-5, with a tentative D call TRBD1 (6 bases). V gave up 3 bases and J gave up 4 bases, with 7 bases separating them. Germline V gene lookup returns CDR1 MNHNS and CDR2 SASEGT. CDR3 length: 13 residues. The CDR3 loop reads CASSDDRNQPQHF. CDR3 sequence (DNA): TGTGCCAGCAGTGACGACAGGAATCAGCCCCAGCATTTT.

This clonotype has more than one count but fewer than ten. An end of the junction differs from the germline gene, which may be a read error. The V and J genes are TRBV6-1 and TRBJ2-1; D tentatively fits TRBD1 or TRBD2 (5 bases each). The CDR3 is made up of 12 amino acids. Germline CDR1 and CDR2: MNHNS and SASEGT. The CDR3, as DNA: TGTGCCAGCAGTCCCGGGACGGAGGTATCGTACTTC. This codes for CASSPGTEVSYF.

Note on this clonotype: The conserved closing phenylalanine or tryptophan is absent in this CDR3, likely reflecting a read error. No DNA is shown, since the ends of the CDR3 on it are uncertain; the CDR3 is the one TCRdb lists. This chain connects TRBV15 to TRBJ2-5; the D call of TRBD1 is as the table states it, not checked on the DNA. Counting both end residues, the CDR3 totals 19 amino acids. In germline, CDR1 is LNHNV, CDR2 YYDKDF (reference sequence). CDR3 sequence: CATTPCPHSFNYRNFLVVL.

This chain links TRBV7-2 with TRBJ2-3, with D uncertain. V lost 5 bases, J lost 2 bases, and 11 bases lay in between. This CDR3 has 14 residues. The germline V gene has CDR1 SGHTA and CDR2 FQGNSA. The CDR3 here is CASSPNSFTDTQYF. The DNA for the CDR3 is TGTGCCAGCAGCCCAAACAGCTTCACAGATACGCAGTATTTT.

This clonotype was found many times. The rearrangement links TRBV14 to TRBJ2-5; D remains unclear. V lost 1 base and J lost 6, with 6 bases in between. The CDR3 runs 12 residues. CDR1 and CDR2 (germline): SGHDN, FVKESK. The DNA of the CDR3 is TGTGCCAGCAGCCAAGCTTATCAGACCCAGTACTTC. As protein: CASSQAYQTQYF.

The chain has TRBV7-2 and TRBJ2-1; D may correspond to TRBD1 or TRBD2 (5 bases each). The germline V gene encodes CDR1 SGHTA and CDR2 FQGNSA. The ends were cut back, 1 base at V and 2 bases at J, with 12 bases in the middle. The CDR3 covers 16 residues. CDR3 amino acids: CASSLGGRGPYNEQFF. CDR3 sequence (DNA): TGTGCCAGCAGCTTAGGGGGGAGAGGCCCCTACAATGAGCAGTTCTTC. The variable domain in full, with the rest retrieved from reference TRBV7-2 and TRBJ2-1, is GAGVSQSPSNKVTEKGKDVELRCDPISGHTALYWYRQSLGQGLEFLIYFQGNSAPDKSGLPSDRFSAERTGGSVSTLTIQRTQQEDSAVYLCASSLGGRGPYNEQFFGPGTRLTVL.

This clonotype appeared a few times. The germline gene is not matched at one end of the junction; a read error may be the cause. The rearrangement joins TRBV6-1 to TRBJ2-5, with TRBD2 identical over 10 bases. The J call may be in error: the DNA end matches TRBJ2-3 better. Per germline, CDR1 MNHNS and CDR2 SASEGT. The CDR3 loop spans 16 amino acids. This CDR3 reads CASRLQLSGGKDTQYF. Here the CDR3 DNA reads TGTGCCAGCAGGCTTCAGCTTAGCGGGGGGAAAGATACCCAGTATTTT.

With respect to this clonotype: At one of its ends the junction is not consistent with the germline gene, which may arise from a read error. The J gene is TRBJ2-1, the V gene TRBV6-1, with D perhaps matching TRBD1 or TRBD2 (6 bases each). The CDR3 contains 14 residues. Germline CDR1 reads MNHNS; CDR2 reads SASEGT. CDR3 in DNA: TGTGCGAGCATCGGGGGCCGTGAGCAAGATACGCAGTACTTT. It specifies CASIGGREQDTQYF.

The sample holds a few counts of this clonotype. The chain couples TRBV11-3 to TRBJ2-1; D unresolved. V was pared by 7 bases and J by 7 bases, with 17 bases between. Per the germline V gene, CDR1 is SGHNT and CDR2 is YENEEA. The CDR3 covers 14 residues. CDR3 DNA sequence: TGTGCCAGCACTATAAGTAATTTTAGGAATGAGCAGTTCTTC. Translating it yields CASTISNFRNEQFF.

The chain uses TRBV7-2 and TRBJ2-5; TRBD2 aligns across 7 bases. Germline CDR1 and CDR2: SGHTA and FQGNSA. The CDR3 spans 15 residues. J was trimmed by 4 bases and V by 3 bases; bases with no gene match: 8. This CDR3 is CASSFSGDRGETQYF. DNA of the CDR3: TGTGCCAGCAGCTTCAGCGGGGACCGAGGAGAGACCCAGTACTTC. Filled out from reference TRBV7-2 and TRBJ2-5, the complete variable domain reads GAGVSQSPSNKVTEKGKDVELRCDPISGHTALYWYRQSLGQGLEFLIYFQGNSAPDKSGLPSDRFSAERTGGSVSTLTIQRTQQEDSAVYLCASSFSGDRGETQYFGPGTRLLVL.

This clonotype was picked up a small number of times. The chain recombines TRBV6-5 with TRBJ2-3; 9 nucleotides match TRBD2. Trimming removed 0 bases from V and 2 bases from J; junction bases left unmatched: 6. Germline V CDR1 and CDR2: MNHEY, SVGAGI. CDR3 length: 17 residues. DNA for the CDR3: TGTGCCAGCAGTTACTCTTGGGCGGGAGGGCCCACAGATACGCAGTATTTT. It yields the protein CASSYSWAGGPTDTQYF.

This clonotype was seen many times. The chain has TRBV5-1 and TRBJ2-5; TRBD2 is a possible D gene (6 bases). The ends were cut back, 1 base at V and 7 bases at J, with 14 bases in the middle. Germline V gene lookup returns CDR1 SGHRS and CDR2 YFSETQ. The CDR3 has 14 residues. The CDR3 nucleotides read TGCGCCAGCAGCTTGATGGTCCAGGAGGGGACCCAGTACTTC. It translates to CASSLMVQEGTQYF. The whole variable domain, filled in from reference TRBV5-1 and TRBJ2-5, reads KAGVTQTPRYLIKTRGQQVTLSCSPISGHRSVSWYQQTPGQGLQFLFEYFSETQRNKGNFPGRFSGRQFSNSRSEMNVSTLELGDSALYLCASSLMVQEGTQYFGPGTRLLVL.

This clonotype has ten or more counts. The rearrangement uses TRBV6-1 and TRBJ1-4; 8 bases are shared with TRBD1. CDR3 size: 17 residues. V lost 4 bases to trimming and J lost 1 base; unmatched junction nucleotides: 8. Germline values: CDR1 MNHNS, CDR2 SASEGT. In DNA, the CDR3 is TGTGCCAGCAGTGCCCGCCCGGGACAGGAAACTAATGAAAAACTGTTTTTT. Translating gives CASSARPGQETNEKLFF.